A selection of T cell receptor beta chains follows, all from one sample in a study of T cells after yellow fever vaccination. TCRdb processed the 5' RACE reads anew with MiXCR; each CDR3 protein has one entry. Of 200,000 to 300,000 distinct CDR3 sequences in the sample, more than 3.5% are singletons; the top ten hold about a fifth. The sample consisted of PBMCs, taken 15 days after the yellow fever booster vaccination. These receptors were collected from a man aged 18 to 29 who received the YFV17D yellow fever vaccine. CDR3s include the opening cysteine and the closing phenylalanine or tryptophan. Fields, in order: J gene, clone size, CDR3 length, D gene, V gene, CDR3 DNA, CDR3 protein. The D gene is left open where the match is weak. Only some rows state a clone size, as once, few, many or a class for expanded clones.

TRBJ2-5 many 13 NA TRBV27 TGTGCCAGCAGTTTATGGCCGGAGGAGACCCAGTACTTC CASSLWPEETQYF
TRBJ2-7 many 16 TRBD1 TRBV6-1 TGTGCCAGCAGTGAAGCGGGGACAGGGGCCCCCTACGAGCAGTACTTC CASSEAGTGAPYEQYF
TRBJ2-5 many 15 TRBD1 TRBV5-1 TGCGCCAGCAGCGGAACGGGACAGGCCCAAGAGACCCAGTACTTC CASSGTGQAQETQYF
TRBJ2-3 many 15 TRBD2 TRBV10-3 TGTGCCATCGAAGGTAGCGGGGGTCTCACAGATACGCAGTATTTT CAIEGSGGLTDTQYF
TRBJ1-5 NA 15 TRBD1 TRBV6-2/TRBV6-3 TGTGCCAGCAGTTACTCGGGACAGGGCAATCAGCCCCAGCATTTT CASSYSGQGNQPQHF
TRBJ2-7 many 13 NA TRBV5-1 TGCGCCAGCAGCTTCCAGAGAGGGGAAGAGCAGTACTTC CASSFQRGEEQYF
TRBJ1-1 many 15 NA TRBV20-1 TGCAGTGCTAGAGCCGTTGGGACGGGGAACACTGAAGCTTTCTTT CSARAVGTGNTEAFF
TRBJ1-2 many 14 NA TRBV18 TGTGCCAGCTCAATGATGTCCGGGGACTATGGCTACACCTTC CASSMMSGDYGYTF
TRBJ1-2 many 16 NA TRBV6-5 TGTGCCAGCAGTTACTCAGGCAGGGGCCCTGACTATGGCTACACCTTC CASSYSGRGPDYGYTF
TRBJ2-2 many 15 TRBD1 TRBV7-9 TGTGCCAGCAGCTCTGGACAGGGGGTCACCGGGGAGCTGTTTTTT CASSSGQGVTGELFF
TRBJ2-2 many 16 TRBD2 TRBV4-2 TGTGCCAGCAGCCAAGACCAGCGGGGGGACACCGGGGAGCTGTTTTTT CASSQDQRGDTGELFF
TRBJ2-2 many 17 TRBD1 TRBV18 TGTGCCAGCTCACCACCGGGACAGGGGTCGGACACCGGGGAGCTGTTTTTT CASSPPGQGSDTGELFF
TRBJ1-2 many 13 NA TRBV20-1 TGCAGTGCTAGAGAGGGAGGGTACTATGGCTACACCTTC CSAREGGYYGYTF
TRBJ2-1 many 14 TRBD2 TRBV12-3/TRBV12-4 TGTGCCAGCAGTCCGATGGGACTAGACAATGAGCAGTTCTTC CASSPMGLDNEQFF
TRBJ2-1 many 16 NA TRBV19 TGTGCCAGTAGTATCGGGTCGGCTACCTCGCTGGGGGCGAAGTTCTTC CASSIGSATSLGAKFF
TRBJ2-5 many 15 TRBD2 TRBV7-2 TGTGCCAGCAGTACATTTTCGGGGGGCCAAGAGACCCAGTACTTC CASSTFSGGQETQYF
TRBJ2-2 many 15 NA TRBV24-1 TGTGCCACCAGTGATTTAGCCCAGAACACCGGGGAGCTGTTTTTT CATSDLAQNTGELFF
TRBJ2-3 many 16 TRBD1 TRBV4-2 TGTGCCAGCAGCCAGGCCGACAGGGGACAGGGGGATACGCAGTATTTT CASSQADRGQGDTQYF
TRBJ2-1 many 12 NA TRBV24-1 TGTGCCACCAGTGATTTGCCGCCGGAGCAGTTCTTC CATSDLPPEQFF
TRBJ1-1 NA 15 NA TRBV4-2 TGTGCCAGCAGCCAAGATCGGTCGGGTTTGTCTGAAGCTTTCTTT CASSQDRSGLSEAFF
TRBJ1-1 NA 15 TRBD1 TRBV14 TGTGCCAGCAGCCGAACGGGACAGGGTGACACTGAAGCTTTCTTT CASSRTGQGDTEAFF
TRBJ2-7 many 14 NA TRBV5-1 TGCGCCAGCAGCTCGCGACCCGACGGCTACGAGCAGTACTTC CASSSRPDGYEQYF
TRBJ2-1 many 13 TRBD1 TRBV27 TGTGCCAGCAGTTTAGGGCAGGGGGTTGTGCAGTTCTTC CASSLGQGVVQFF
TRBJ2-3 few 16 TRBD1 TRBV14 TGTGCCAGCAGCCAGGTGGACAGGGGAGGCACAGATACGCAGTATTTT CASSQVDRGGTDTQYF
TRBJ2-5 many 16 TRBD2 TRBV6-2/TRBV6-3 TGTGCCAGCAGTCTTGTCAGGACTAGCGGTGGAGAGACCCAGTACTTC CASSLVRTSGGETQYF
TRBJ1-1 many 17 TRBD1 TRBV6-5 TGTGCCAGCAGTTACGGACAGGGAACCTCGATGAACACTGAAGCTTTCTTT CASSYGQGTSMNTEAFF
TRBJ2-5 many 14 NA TRBV7-6 TGTGCAAGCTCATGGGGGACGGGTCGAGAGACCCAGTACTTC CASSWGTGRETQYF
TRBJ2-3 many 14 NA TRBV5-4 TGTGCCAGCAGCTTGTGGAAGGGGACAGATACGCAGTATTTT CASSLWKGTDTQYF
TRBJ1-5 many 18 TRBD1 TRBV4-1 TGCGCCAGCAGCCGGGGACAGGGGACCCTAGGGGTGAATCAGCCCCAGCATTTT CASSRGQGTLGVNQPQHF
TRBJ1-6 many 16 TRBD1 TRBV4-3 TGCGCCAGCAGCCAATCCGGGACAGTAAAGAATTCACCCCTCCACTTT CASSQSGTVKNSPLHF
TRBJ1-5 many 13 NA TRBV25-1 TGTGCCAGCAGTGCGGCAGCCAATCAGCCCCAGCATTTT CASSAAANQPQHF
TRBJ2-2 many 15 NA TRBV7-6 TGTGCCAGCAGCTTAGTCAGACCACAGATCGGGGAGCTGTTTTTT CASSLVRPQIGELFF
TRBJ2-5 NA 13 NA TRBV20-1 TGCAGTGCTAGAGACAGGGGGGCGGAGACCCAGTACTTC CSARDRGAETQYF
TRBJ2-5 many 12 NA TRBV2 TGTGCCAGCAGAACAGATAAAGAGACCCAGTACTTC CASRTDKETQYF
TRBJ2-3 many 15 NA TRBV7-2 TGTGCCAGCAGCTTTACTGGTGTTAGCACAGATACGCAGTATTTT CASSFTGVSTDTQYF
TRBJ2-5 few 16 TRBD2 TRBV9 TGTGCCAGCAGCGTAAGGTCTGCGGGGGGCCGGGAGACCCAGTACTTC CASSVRSAGGRETQYF
TRBJ2-1 many 14 NA TRBV10-3 TGTGCCATCCTTATAAGTGGGGCGGACAATGAGCAGTTCTTC CAILISGADNEQFF
TRBJ2-4 many 14 TRBD1 TRBV10-3 TGTGCCATCAGTGCCCCGGACAGGTTAGACATTCAGTACTTC CAISAPDRLDIQYF
TRBJ1-1 many 14 NA TRBV11-2 TGTGCCAGCAGCCCCGAGGGCATGAACACTGAAGCTTTCTTT CASSPEGMNTEAFF
TRBJ2-5 many 15 TRBD2 TRBV20-1 TGCAGTGCTAGAGAGACTAGCGGGGGCGGGGAGACCCAGTACTTC CSARETSGGGETQYF
TRBJ2-6 many 14 NA TRBV5-1 TGCGCCAGCAGCCCGACGCCTGGGGCCAACGTCCTGACTTTC CASSPTPGANVLTF
TRBJ2-5 many 14 NA TRBV5-1 TGCGCCAGCAGCACACCGGGCCCGCAAGAGACCCAGTACTTC CASSTPGPQETQYF
TRBJ2-1 many 16 NA TRBV12-3/TRBV12-4 TGTGCCAGCAGTTCACCGGCTCGATTACCTTACAATGAGCAGTTCTTC CASSSPARLPYNEQFF
TRBJ2-5 many 14 NA TRBV18 TGTGCCAGCTCACCACCGGGGACCCCGGAGACCCAGTACTTC CASSPPGTPETQYF
TRBJ2-1 many 14 NA TRBV7-2 TGTGCCAGCAGCTCGGATACGGGGTTGCATGAGCAGTTCTTC CASSSDTGLHEQFF
TRBJ2-2 many 14 NA TRBV7-7 TGTGCCAGCAGCTTAGGCTGGAACACCGGGGAGCTGTTTTTT CASSLGWNTGELFF
TRBJ2-2 NA 18 NA TRBV2 TGTGCCAGCAGTGGAAGGGTATTAACTATTTCTAATACCGGGGAGCTGTTTTTT CASSGRVLTISNTGELFF
TRBJ2-1 NA 18 TRBD2 TRBV7-6 TGTGCCAGCAGCTCAACTCTCAGTCTAGCGGGAAGGGGCAATGAGCAGTTCTTC CASSSTLSLAGRGNEQFF
TRBJ1-5 many 13 TRBD1 TRBV20-1 TGCAGTGCTGATACAGGGGGCGGACAGCCCCAGCATTTT CSADTGGGQPQHF
TRBJ1-2 few 16 NA TRBV5-1 TGCGCCAGCAGCTTGAGGTCGCACAGTACAAACTATGGCTACACCTTC CASSLRSHSTNYGYTF
TRBJ2-7 many 13 TRBD2 TRBV3-1 TGTGCCAGCGGCAGCGGGGGCTCCTACGAGCAGTACTTC CASGSGGSYEQYF
TRBJ2-2 many 13 NA TRBV7-7 TGTGCTAGCAGCCAAGACTGGGCCGGGGAGCTGTTTTTT CASSQDWAGELFF
TRBJ2-5 many 16 TRBD1 TRBV5-1 TGCGCCAGCAGCTCCCGTTCGACAGGGGGCCACGAGACCCAGTACTTC CASSSRSTGGHETQYF
TRBJ2-6 few 17 NA TRBV18 TGTGCCAGCTCACCACAGACGAGAAGCTCTGGGGCCAACGTCCTGACTTTC CASSPQTRSSGANVLTF
TRBJ1-1 few 17 NA TRBV19 TGTGCCAGTAGTATAGGGCCCGGACAACCCATGAACACTGAAGCTTTCTTT CASSIGPGQPMNTEAFF
TRBJ2-1 many 12 TRBD1 TRBV6-4 TGTGCCAGCAGTTCCGGGACAGCCCCGACCTTCTTC CASSSGTAPTFF
TRBJ1-4 many 14 NA TRBV6-2/TRBV6-3 TGTGCCAGCAGCGAGACCACAAAGAATGAAAAACTGTTTTTT CASSETTKNEKLFF
TRBJ1-5 NA 13 NA TRBV4-2 TGTGCCAGCAGCCAAGTTTCCAATCAGCCCCAGCATTTT CASSQVSNQPQHF
TRBJ2-6 few 20 TRBD1 TRBV12-3/TRBV12-4 TGTGCCAGCAGAACAAAAAATCCGGGACAGGGGAATACTGGGGCCAACGTCCTGACTTTC CASRTKNPGQGNTGANVLTF
TRBJ1-6 few 14 NA TRBV3-1 TGTGCCAGCAGCCAAGTCTGGGGCAATTCACCCCTCCACTTT CASSQVWGNSPLHF